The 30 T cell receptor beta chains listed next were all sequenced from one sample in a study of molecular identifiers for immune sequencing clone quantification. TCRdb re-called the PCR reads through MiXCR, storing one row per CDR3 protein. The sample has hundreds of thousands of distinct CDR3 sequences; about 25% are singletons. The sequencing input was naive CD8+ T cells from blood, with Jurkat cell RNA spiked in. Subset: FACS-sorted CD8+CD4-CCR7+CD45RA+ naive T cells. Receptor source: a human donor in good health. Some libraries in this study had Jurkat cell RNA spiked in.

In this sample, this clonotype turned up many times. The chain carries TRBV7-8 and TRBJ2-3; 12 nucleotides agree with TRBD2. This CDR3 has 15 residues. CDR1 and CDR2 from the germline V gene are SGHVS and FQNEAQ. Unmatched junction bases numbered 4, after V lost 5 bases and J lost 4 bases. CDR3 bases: TGTGCCAGCAGCCGGACTAGCGGGGAGTCAGATACGCAGTATTTT. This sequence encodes CASSRTSGESDTQYF.

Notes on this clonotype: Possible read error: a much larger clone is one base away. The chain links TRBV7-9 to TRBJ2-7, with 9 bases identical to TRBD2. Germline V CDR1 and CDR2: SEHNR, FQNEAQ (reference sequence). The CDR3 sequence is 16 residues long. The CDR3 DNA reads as TGTGCCGGCAGCCCACCCCGGACTAGCGCGTACTACGAGCAGTACTTC. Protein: CAGSPPRTSAYYEQYF.

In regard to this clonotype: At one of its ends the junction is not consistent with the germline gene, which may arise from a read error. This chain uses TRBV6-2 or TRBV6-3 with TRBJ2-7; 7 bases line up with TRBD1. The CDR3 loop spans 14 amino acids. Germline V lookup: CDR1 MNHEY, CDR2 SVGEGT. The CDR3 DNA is TGTGCCGGCAGCCCCGAGGACAGGTCCTACGAGCAGTACTTC. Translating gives CAGSPEDRSYEQYF.

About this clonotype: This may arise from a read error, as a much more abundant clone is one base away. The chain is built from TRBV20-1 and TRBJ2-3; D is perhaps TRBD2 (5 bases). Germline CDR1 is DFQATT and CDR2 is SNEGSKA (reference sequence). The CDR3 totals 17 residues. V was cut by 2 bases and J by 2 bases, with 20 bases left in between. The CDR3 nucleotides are TGCAGTGCTAGATCGCAGACTATGAGCGCCTACACAGATACGCAGTATTTT. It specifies CSARSQTMSAYTDTQYF.

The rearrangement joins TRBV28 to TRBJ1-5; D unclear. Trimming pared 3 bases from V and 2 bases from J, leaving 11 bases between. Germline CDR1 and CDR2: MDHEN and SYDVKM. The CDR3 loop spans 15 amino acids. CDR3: CASSLAPRGNQPQHF. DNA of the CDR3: TGTGCCAGCAGTTTGGCCCCCCGGGGCAATCAGCCCCAGCATTTT.

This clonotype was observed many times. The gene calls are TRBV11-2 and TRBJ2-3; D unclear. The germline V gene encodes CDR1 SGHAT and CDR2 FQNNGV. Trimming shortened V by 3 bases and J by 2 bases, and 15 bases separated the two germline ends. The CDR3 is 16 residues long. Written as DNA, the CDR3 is TGTGCCAGCAGCTTTGCTGGCAGACCCTTCACAGATACGCAGTATTTT. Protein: CASSFAGRPFTDTQYF.

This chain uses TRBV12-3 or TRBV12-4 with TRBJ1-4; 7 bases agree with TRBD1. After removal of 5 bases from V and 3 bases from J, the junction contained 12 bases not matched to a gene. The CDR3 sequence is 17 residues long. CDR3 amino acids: CASSGDPDRASNEKLFF. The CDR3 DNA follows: TGTGCCAGCAGTGGGGACCCCGACAGGGCTTCTAATGAAAAACTGTTTTTT.

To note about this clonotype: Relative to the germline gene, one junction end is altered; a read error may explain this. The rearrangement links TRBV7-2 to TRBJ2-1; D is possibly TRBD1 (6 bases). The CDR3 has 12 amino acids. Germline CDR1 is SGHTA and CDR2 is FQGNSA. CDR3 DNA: TGTGCCAGCAGCGTACAGGGTAATGAGCAGCTCTTC. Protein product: CASSVQGNEQLF.

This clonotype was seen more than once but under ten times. The CDR3 here is CASSQDGVYNEQFF. The DNA for the CDR3 is TGCGCCAGCAGCCAAGATGGGGTTTACAATGAGCAGTTCTTC. The chain joins TRBV4-1 to TRBJ2-1; D call uncertain. The CDR3 consists of 14 residues. V lost 0 bases and J lost 4, with 7 bases in between. Germline CDR1 and CDR2: MGHRA and YSYEKL.

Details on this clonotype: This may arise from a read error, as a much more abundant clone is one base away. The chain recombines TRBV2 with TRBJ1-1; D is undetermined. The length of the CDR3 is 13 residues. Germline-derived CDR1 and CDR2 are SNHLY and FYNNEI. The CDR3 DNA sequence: TGTGCCAGCAGTGAACATCCGGGAGTTGAAGCTCTCTTT. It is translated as CASSEHPGVEALF.

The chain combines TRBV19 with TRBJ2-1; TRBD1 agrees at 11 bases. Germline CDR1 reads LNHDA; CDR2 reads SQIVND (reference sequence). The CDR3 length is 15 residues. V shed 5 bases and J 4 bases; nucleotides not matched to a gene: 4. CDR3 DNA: TGTGCCAGTAGTCGGACAGGGGGCACGTACAATGAGCAGTTCTTC. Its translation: CASSRTGGTYNEQFF.

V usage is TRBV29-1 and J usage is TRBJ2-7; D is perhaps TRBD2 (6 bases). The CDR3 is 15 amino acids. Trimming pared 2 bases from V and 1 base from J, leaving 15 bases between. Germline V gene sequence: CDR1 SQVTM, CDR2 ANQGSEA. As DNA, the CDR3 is TGCAGCGTTGAACTCGCGGGGATAGGATCCTACGAGCAGTACTTC. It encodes CSVELAGIGSYEQYF.

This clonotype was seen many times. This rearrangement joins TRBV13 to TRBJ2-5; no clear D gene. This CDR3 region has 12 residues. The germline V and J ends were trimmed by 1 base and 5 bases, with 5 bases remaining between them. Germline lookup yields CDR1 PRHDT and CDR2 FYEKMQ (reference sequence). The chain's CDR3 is CASSLATETQYF. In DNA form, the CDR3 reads TGTGCCAGCAGCTTAGCGACGGAGACCCAGTACTTC.

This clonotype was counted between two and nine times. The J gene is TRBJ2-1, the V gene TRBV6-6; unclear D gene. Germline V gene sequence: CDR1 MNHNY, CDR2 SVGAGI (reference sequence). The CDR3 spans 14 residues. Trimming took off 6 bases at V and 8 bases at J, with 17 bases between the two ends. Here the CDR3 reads CASSLIPSVDEQFF. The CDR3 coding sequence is TGTGCCAGCAGCCTAATACCTAGTGTGGATGAGCAGTTCTTC.

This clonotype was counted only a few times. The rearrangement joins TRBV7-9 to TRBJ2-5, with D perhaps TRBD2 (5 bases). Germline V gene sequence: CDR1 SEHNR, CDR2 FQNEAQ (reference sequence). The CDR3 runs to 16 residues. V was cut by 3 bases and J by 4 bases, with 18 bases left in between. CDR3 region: CASSFHREKLGETQYF. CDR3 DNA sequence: TGTGCCAGCAGCTTCCATAGGGAAAAACTAGGAGAGACCCAGTACTTC.

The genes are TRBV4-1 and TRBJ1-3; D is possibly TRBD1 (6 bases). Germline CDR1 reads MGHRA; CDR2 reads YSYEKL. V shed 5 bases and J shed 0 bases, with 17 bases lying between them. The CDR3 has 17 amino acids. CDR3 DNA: TGCGCCAGCAGCACCGGATACAGGGTCGACTCTGGAAACACCATATATTTT. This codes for CASSTGYRVDSGNTIYF.

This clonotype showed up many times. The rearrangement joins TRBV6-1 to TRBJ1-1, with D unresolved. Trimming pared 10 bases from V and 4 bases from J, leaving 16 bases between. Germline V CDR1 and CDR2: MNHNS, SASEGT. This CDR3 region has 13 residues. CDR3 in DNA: TGTGCCACCTACTCGGGTTTGAGCACTGAAGCTTTCTTT. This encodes CATYSGLSTEAFF.

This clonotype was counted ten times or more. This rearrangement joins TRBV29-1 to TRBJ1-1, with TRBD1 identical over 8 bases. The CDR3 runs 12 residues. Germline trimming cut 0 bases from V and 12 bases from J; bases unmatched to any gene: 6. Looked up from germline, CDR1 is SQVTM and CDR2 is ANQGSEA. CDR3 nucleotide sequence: TGCAGCGTTGAAGATCTTACAGGGGGGTCTTTCTTT. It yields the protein CSVEDLTGGSFF.

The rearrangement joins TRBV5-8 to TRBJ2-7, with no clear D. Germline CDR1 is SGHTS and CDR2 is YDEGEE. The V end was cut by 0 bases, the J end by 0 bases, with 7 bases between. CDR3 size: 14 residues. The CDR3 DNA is TGTGCCAGCAGCTTGGATGCCAGCTCCTACGAGCAGTACTTC. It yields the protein CASSLDASSYEQYF.

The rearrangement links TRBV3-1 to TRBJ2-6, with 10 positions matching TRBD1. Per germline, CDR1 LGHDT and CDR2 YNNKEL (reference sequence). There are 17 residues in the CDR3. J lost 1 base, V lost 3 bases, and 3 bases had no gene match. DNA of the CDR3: TGTGCCAGCAGCCAGGACAGGGGGGAATCTGGGGCCAACGTCCTGACTTTC. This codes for CASSQDRGESGANVLTF.

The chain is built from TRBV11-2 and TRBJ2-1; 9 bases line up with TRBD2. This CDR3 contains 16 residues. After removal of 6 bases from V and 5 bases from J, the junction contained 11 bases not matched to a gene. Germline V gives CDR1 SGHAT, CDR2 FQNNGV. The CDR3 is CASRRNIAGANNEQFF. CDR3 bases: TGTGCCAGCAGGCGAAACATAGCGGGGGCTAACAATGAGCAGTTCTTC.

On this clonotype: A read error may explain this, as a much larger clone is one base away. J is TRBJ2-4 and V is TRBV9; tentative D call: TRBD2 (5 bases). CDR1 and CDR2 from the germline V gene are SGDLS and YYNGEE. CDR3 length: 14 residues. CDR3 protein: CASSVDYGGVIRYF. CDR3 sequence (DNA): TGTGCCAGCAGCGTAGATTACGGAGGAGTCATTCGGTACTTC.

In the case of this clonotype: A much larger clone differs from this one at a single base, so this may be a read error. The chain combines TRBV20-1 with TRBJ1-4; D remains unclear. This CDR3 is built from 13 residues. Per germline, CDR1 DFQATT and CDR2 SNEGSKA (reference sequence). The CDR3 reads CSARPLRNEKLLF. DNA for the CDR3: TGCAGTGCCCGGCCGTTGCGTAATGAAAAACTGCTTTTT.

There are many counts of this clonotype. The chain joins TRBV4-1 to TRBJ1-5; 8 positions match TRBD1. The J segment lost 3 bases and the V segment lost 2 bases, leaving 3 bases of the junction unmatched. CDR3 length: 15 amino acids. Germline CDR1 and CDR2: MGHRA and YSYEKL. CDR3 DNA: TGCGCCAGCAGCCAACGGGGACAGGACAATCAGCCCCAGCATTTT. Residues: CASSQRGQDNQPQHF.

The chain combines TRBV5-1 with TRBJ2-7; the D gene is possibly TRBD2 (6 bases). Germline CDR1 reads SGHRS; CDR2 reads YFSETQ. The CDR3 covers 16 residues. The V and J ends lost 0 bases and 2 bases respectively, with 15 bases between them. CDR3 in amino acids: CASSLAFQGGPYEQYF. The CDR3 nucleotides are TGCGCCAGCAGCTTGGCGTTCCAGGGAGGCCCCTACGAGCAGTACTTC.

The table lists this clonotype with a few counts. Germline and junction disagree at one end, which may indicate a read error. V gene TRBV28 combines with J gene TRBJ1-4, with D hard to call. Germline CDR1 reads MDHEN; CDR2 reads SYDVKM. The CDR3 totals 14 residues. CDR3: CANSFGQDNEKLFF. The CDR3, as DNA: TGTGCCAACAGTTTCGGGCAGGACAATGAAAAACTGTTTTTT.

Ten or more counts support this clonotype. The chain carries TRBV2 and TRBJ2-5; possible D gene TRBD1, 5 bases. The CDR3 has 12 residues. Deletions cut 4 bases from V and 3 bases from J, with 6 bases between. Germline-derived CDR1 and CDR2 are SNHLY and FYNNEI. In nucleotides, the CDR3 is TGTGCCAGCAGTGGGACAAAAGAGACCCAGTACTTC. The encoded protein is CASSGTKETQYF.

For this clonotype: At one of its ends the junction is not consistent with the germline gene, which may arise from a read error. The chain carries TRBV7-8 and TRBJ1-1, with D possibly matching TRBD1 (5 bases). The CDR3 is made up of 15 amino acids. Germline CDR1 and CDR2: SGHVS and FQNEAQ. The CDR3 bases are TGTGCCGGCAGCTTAGGGCAGGGACGATACACTGAAGCTCTCTTT. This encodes CAGSLGQGRYTEALF.

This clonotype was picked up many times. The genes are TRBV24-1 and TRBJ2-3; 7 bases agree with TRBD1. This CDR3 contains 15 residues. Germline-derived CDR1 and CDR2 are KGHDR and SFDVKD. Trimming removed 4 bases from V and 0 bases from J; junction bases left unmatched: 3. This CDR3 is CATSEGGWSTDTQYF. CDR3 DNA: TGTGCCACCAGTGAAGGGGGCTGGAGCACAGATACGCAGTATTTT.

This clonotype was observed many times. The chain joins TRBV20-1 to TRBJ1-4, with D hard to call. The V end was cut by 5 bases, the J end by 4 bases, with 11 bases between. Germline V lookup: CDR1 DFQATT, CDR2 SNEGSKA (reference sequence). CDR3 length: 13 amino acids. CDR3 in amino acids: CSAPRANNEKLFF. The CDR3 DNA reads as TGCAGTGCTCCTAGGGCGAATAATGAAAAACTGTTTTTT.